Presented here are 17 T cell receptor beta chains from one specimen sequenced in a study of blood T cell repertoires in COVID-19. The table came from immunoSEQ multiplex PCR; TCRdb's copy has only in-frame clones and leaves some out. The table records about 300,000 clones, 65% to 85% of them present only once. Sample: peripheral blood. The receptors were gathered from a human donor with COVID-19, enrolled during active disease. The donor label of this sample is uncertain.

This chain uses TRBV6-5 with TRBJ2-1; D perhaps matches TRBD1 (6 bases). This CDR3 spans 16 amino acids. V dropped 4 bases and J dropped 5 bases, with 18 bases sitting between them. Germline V gives CDR1 MNHEY, CDR2 SVGAGI. The CDR3, as DNA: TGTGCCAGCAGTTTAGGACAGACGTGGGGGCACAATGAGCAGTTCTTC. This gives the protein CASSLGQTWGHNEQFF.

The chain employs TRBV28 and TRBJ1-5; D may be TRBD1 (6 bases). The CDR3 runs 16 residues. The ends were cut back, 4 bases at V and 1 base at J, with 14 bases in the middle. Germline V gene sequence: CDR1 MDHEN, CDR2 SYDVKM. CDR3 residues: CASSSQGGFSNQPQHF. CDR3 sequence (DNA): TGTGCCAGCAGTTCCCAAGGGGGATTCAGCAATCAGCCCCAGCATTTT.

The chain is built from TRBV6-1 and TRBJ1-5, with D possibly matching TRBD1 (6 bases). The length of the CDR3 is 14 residues. Trimming pared 0 bases from V and 7 bases from J, leaving 10 bases between. Germline assignment: CDR1 MNHNS and CDR2 SASEGT. This CDR3 is CASSEAWGGQPQHF. DNA of the CDR3: TGTGCCAGCAGTGAAGCCTGGGGGGGCCAGCCCCAGCATTTT.

The V and J genes are TRBV5-1 and TRBJ2-2, with 10 bases fitting TRBD1. V gave up 0 bases and J gave up 6 bases; unmatched junction bases: 2. This CDR3 comprises 15 residues. The germline V gene has CDR1 SGHRS and CDR2 YFSETQ. CDR3 residues: CASSLEGQGAGELFF. The CDR3 DNA sequence: TGCGCCAGCAGCTTGGAAGGACAGGGGGCCGGGGAGCTGTTTTTT.

The chain uses TRBV7-2 and TRBJ2-3; TRBD2 matches at 8 bases. The CDR3 has 15 amino acids. CDR1 is SGHTA, CDR2 FQGNSA, per germline. V lost 5 bases to trimming and J lost 3 bases; unmatched junction nucleotides: 7. The CDR3 nucleotides are TGTGCCAGCAGCCTCCAAGCGGGAGAAACAGATACGCAGTATTTT. This encodes CASSLQAGETDTQYF.

J is TRBJ1-5 and V is TRBV7-8; 9 bases agree with TRBD1. The ends lost 7 bases at V and 3 bases at J; junction bases unmatched: 19. This CDR3 is built from 19 residues. Looked up from germline, CDR1 is SGHVS and CDR2 is FQNEAQ. CDR3 residues: CASMDQSTGGVGVNQPQHF. The CDR3 DNA is TGTGCCAGCATGGATCAATCGACAGGGGGGGTAGGGGTCAATCAGCCCCAGCATTTT.

The chain joins TRBV15 to TRBJ2-2, with TRBD2 matching over 13 bases. The CDR3 spans 14 residues. V was clipped by 8 bases and J by 4 bases; unmatched bases: 1. CDR1 LNHNV and CDR2 YYDKDF come from the germline V gene (reference sequence). The CDR3 coding sequence is TGTGCCACCCGACTAGCGGGAGGCACCGGGGAGCTGTTTTTT. Its protein product is CATRLAGGTGELFF.

CDR3 sequence reads: CASSSDPGYEQYF. CDR3 sequence (DNA): TGTGCCAGCAGCTCAGACCCAGGTTACGAGCAGTACTTC. This chain links TRBV11-3 with TRBJ2-7, with unresolved D. V lost 4 bases and J lost 4, with 11 bases in between. CDR1 is SGHNT, CDR2 YENEEA, per germline. The CDR3 totals 13 residues.

This clone was seen once. The chain couples TRBV6-5 to TRBJ2-1; TRBD1 aligns across 7 bases. The CDR3 consists of 14 residues. The germline V gene has CDR1 MNHEY and CDR2 SVGAGI. The trim removed 3 bases at V and 10 bases at J, leaving 9 bases unmatched. In DNA, the CDR3 is TGTGCCAGCAGTTATTCGACAGGGTTCGGGGAGCAGTTCTTC. This codes for CASSYSTGFGEQFF.

This chain links TRBV27 with TRBJ2-1; D might be TRBD2 (5 bases). CDR1 is MNHEY and CDR2 is SMNVEV in the germline V gene (reference sequence). Trimming took 0 bases from V and 15 from J, leaving 9 bases between them. This CDR3 comprises 11 residues. The CDR3 reads CASSLSAGLFF. DNA for the CDR3: TGTGCCAGCAGTTTATCGGCCGGACTGTTCTTC.

V gene TRBV7-2 combines with J gene TRBJ2-1; no definite D call. The V end lost 0 bases, the J end lost 0 bases, and 6 bases lay between the germline ends. The germline gives CDR1 SGHTA, CDR2 FQGNSA. The length of the CDR3 is 15 residues. CDR3 protein: CASSLAHSSYNEQFF. The CDR3 nucleotides read TGTGCCAGCAGCTTAGCACACAGCTCCTACAATGAGCAGTTCTTC.

The chain joins TRBV4-1 to TRBJ1-3, with D tentatively TRBD1 (6 bases). The CDR3 has 16 residues. Trimming took off 0 bases at V and 2 bases at J, with 11 bases between the two ends. Germline loops: CDR1 MGHRA, CDR2 YSYEKL. In nucleotides, the CDR3 is TGCGCCAGCAGCCAAGATCAGGGGATCCCTGGAAACACCATATATTTT. As protein: CASSQDQGIPGNTIYF.

The chain combines TRBV19 with TRBJ2-2; 10 nucleotides align to TRBD2. The junction had 3 bases not matched to a gene; V was cut back by 8 bases and J by 3 bases. This CDR3 has 14 amino acids. CDR1 and CDR2 from the germline V gene are LNHDA and SQIVND (reference sequence). The DNA for the CDR3 is TGTGCCAGTCGTAGCGGGAGGCACACCGGGGAGCTGTTTTTT. It encodes CASRSGRHTGELFF.

The chain links TRBV28 to TRBJ2-1; TRBD1 matches 12 bases. Unmatched junction bases numbered 11, after V lost 2 bases and J lost 6 bases. CDR3 size: 18 residues. Germline V CDR1 and CDR2: MDHEN, SYDVKM. Here the CDR3 reads CASSLAGTGGPLINEQFF. For the CDR3, the DNA is TGTGCCAGCAGTTTAGCCGGGACAGGGGGCCCGCTAATCAATGAGCAGTTCTTC. Together with reference TRBV28 and TRBJ2-1, the CDR3 gives the full variable domain: DVKVTQSSRYLVKRTGEKVFLECVQDMDHENMFWYRQDPGLGLRLIYFSYDVKMKEKGDIPEGYSVSREKKERFSLILESASTNQTSMYLCASSLAGTGGPLINEQFFGPGTRLTVL.

V is TRBV19 and J is TRBJ2-5; TRBD2 is a possible D gene (6 bases). In germline, CDR1 is LNHDA, CDR2 SQIVND (reference sequence). The CDR3 contains 13 residues. Trimming took 3 bases from V and 2 from J, leaving 7 bases between them. The CDR3 nucleotides are TGTGCCAGTAGTATGGGGAGGCAAGAGACCCAGTACTTC. As protein: CASSMGRQETQYF.

The rearrangement links TRBV6-1 to TRBJ2-4; 8 nucleotides align to TRBD1. V was pared by 4 bases and J by 0 bases, with 14 bases of the junction left unmatched. CDR1 MNHNS and CDR2 SASEGT come from the germline V gene. CDR3 length: 19 amino acids. The CDR3 sequence is CASSATGTGTNIAKNIQYF. The CDR3 region has the DNA TGTGCCAGCAGTGCTACCGGGACAGGCACGAATATAGCCAAAAACATTCAGTACTTC.

The chain carries TRBV7-8 and TRBJ2-1, with 12 bases fitting TRBD2. Germline CDR1 is SGHVS and CDR2 is FQNEAQ. CDR3 length: 17 residues. V gave up 1 base and J gave up 4 bases; unmatched junction bases: 5. The CDR3, as DNA: TGTGCCAGCAGCTTAGGAGTACTAGCGGGAGGATACAATGAGCAGTTCTTC. Translating gives CASSLGVLAGGYNEQFF.